This is a list of T cell receptor beta chains from one sample in a study of response to subunit inactivated influenza vaccine. TCRdb reprocessed the RT-PCR reads via MiXCR and lists one record per CDR3 protein. The table includes roughly 700,000 distinct CDR3 sequences, roughly 14% detected once. The sample consisted of PBMCs from blood, taken 14 days before vaccination. Source of these receptors: a man aged 50 to 59 who received an inactivated influenza vaccine. CDR3s leave out the opening cysteine and the closing phenylalanine or tryptophan.

CDR3aa: SVGVTGGFQY
v_gene: TRBV29-1
len: 10
j_gene: TRBJ2-3

CDR3aa: ATRESSYNEQF
v_gene: TRBV6-2/TRBV6-3
len: 11
j_gene: TRBJ2-1

CDR3aa: ASSLLGGTGHYNEQF
v_gene: TRBV5-5
len: 15
j_gene: TRBJ2-1

CDR3aa: ASSEAGWAGRSYEQY
v_gene: TRBV2
len: 15
j_gene: TRBJ2-7

CDR3aa: ASSLGQGSGTQY
v_gene: TRBV28
len: 12
j_gene: TRBJ2-5

CDR3aa: ASSAGGLYNEQF
v_gene: TRBV7-9
len: 12
j_gene: TRBJ2-1

CDR3aa: ASSEYGRKETQY
v_gene: TRBV25-1
len: 12
j_gene: TRBJ2-5

CDR3aa: ASSLPGWQGPNYGYT
v_gene: TRBV19
len: 15
j_gene: TRBJ1-2

CDR3aa: ASSLRDRGADTQY
v_gene: TRBV12-3/TRBV12-4
len: 13
j_gene: TRBJ2-3

CDR3aa: SATRGSTGELF
v_gene: TRBV20-1
len: 11
j_gene: TRBJ2-2

CDR3aa: ASSLVRNTGELF
v_gene: TRBV7-2
len: 12
j_gene: TRBJ2-2

CDR3aa: ASSQEGYYNEQF
v_gene: TRBV14
len: 12
j_gene: TRBJ2-1

CDR3aa: ASSQTGISQPQH
v_gene: TRBV3-1
len: 12
j_gene: TRBJ1-5

CDR3aa: ASSIQGNNQPQH
v_gene: TRBV12-3/TRBV12-4
len: 12
j_gene: TRBJ1-5

CDR3aa: ASSLVQGAGNTEAF
v_gene: TRBV5-1
len: 14
j_gene: TRBJ1-1

CDR3aa: ATSDLPSGRAGTGELF
v_gene: TRBV24-1
len: 16
j_gene: TRBJ2-2

CDR3aa: ASSQGQRTNNEQF
v_gene: TRBV4-3
len: 13
j_gene: TRBJ2-1

CDR3aa: ASSPGGQGGREQF
v_gene: TRBV9
len: 13
j_gene: TRBJ2-1

CDR3aa: ASSLTPEGGYT
v_gene: TRBV7-2
len: 11
j_gene: TRBJ1-2

CDR3aa: ASSASVGTNTGELF
v_gene: TRBV9
len: 14
j_gene: TRBJ2-2

CDR3aa: ASSYSPGLAGGNINEQF
v_gene: TRBV6-5
len: 17
j_gene: TRBJ2-1